The T cell receptor beta chain under discussion was sequenced for a study of CD8 T cells in Susac syndrome. Random hexamers were used to reverse transcribe an amount of about 0.45 to 1 ug RNA. TCRdb fed the immunoSEQ multiplex PCR reads into MiXCR, producing one record per CDR3 protein. Of 200,000 to 250,000 distinct CDR3 sequences listed, approximately 90% are singletons. There are 14 residues in the CDR3. Unmatched junction bases numbered 13, after V lost 9 bases and J lost 8 bases. The V gene's germline CDR1 is SEHNR and CDR2 FQNEAQ (reference sequence). Sequencing used CD8+ T cells from PBMCs. The chain couples TRBV7-9 to TRBJ1-3; 7 bases are shared with TRBD1. This clonotype was obtained from a human donor with multiple sclerosis. The chain's CDR3 is CASPPPGQTDTIYF. The CDR3 nucleotides are TGTGCCAGTCCCCCTCCGGGACAGACGGACACCATATATTTT.